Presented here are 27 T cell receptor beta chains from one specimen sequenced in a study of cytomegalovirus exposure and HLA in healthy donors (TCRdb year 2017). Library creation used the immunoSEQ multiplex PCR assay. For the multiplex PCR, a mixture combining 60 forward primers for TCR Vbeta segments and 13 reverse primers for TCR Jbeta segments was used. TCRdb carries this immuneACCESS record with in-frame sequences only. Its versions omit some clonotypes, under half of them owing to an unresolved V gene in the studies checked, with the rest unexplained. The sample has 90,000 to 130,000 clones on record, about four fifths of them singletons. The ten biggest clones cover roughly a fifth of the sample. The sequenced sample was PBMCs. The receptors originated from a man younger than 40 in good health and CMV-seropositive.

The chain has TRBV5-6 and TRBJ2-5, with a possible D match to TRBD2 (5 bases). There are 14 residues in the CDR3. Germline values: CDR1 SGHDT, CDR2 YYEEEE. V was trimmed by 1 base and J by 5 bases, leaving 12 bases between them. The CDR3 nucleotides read TGTGCCAGCAGCTTGAGCCGGGGTGGGGAGACCCAGTACTTC. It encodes CASSLSRGGETQYF.

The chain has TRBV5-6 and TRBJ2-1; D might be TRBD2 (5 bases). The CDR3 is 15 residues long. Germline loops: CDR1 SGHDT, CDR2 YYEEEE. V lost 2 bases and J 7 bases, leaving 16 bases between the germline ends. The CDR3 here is CASSFGGPGGNEQFF. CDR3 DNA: TGTGCCAGCAGCTTTGGTGGGCCGGGCGGGAATGAGCAGTTCTTC.

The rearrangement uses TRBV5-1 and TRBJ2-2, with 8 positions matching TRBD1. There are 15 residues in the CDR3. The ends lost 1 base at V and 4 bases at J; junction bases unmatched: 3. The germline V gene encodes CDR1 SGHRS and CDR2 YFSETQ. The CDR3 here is CASSLIGQGTGELFF. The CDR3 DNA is TGCGCCAGCAGCTTGATTGGACAGGGCACCGGGGAGCTGTTTTTT.

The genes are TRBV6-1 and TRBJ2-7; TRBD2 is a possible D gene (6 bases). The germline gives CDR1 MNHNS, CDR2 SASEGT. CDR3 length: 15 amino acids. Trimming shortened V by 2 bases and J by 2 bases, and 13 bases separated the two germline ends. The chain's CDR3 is CASSERAGRTYEQYV. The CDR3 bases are TGTGCCAGCAGTGAACGAGCGGGCCGGACCTACGAGCAGTACGTC.

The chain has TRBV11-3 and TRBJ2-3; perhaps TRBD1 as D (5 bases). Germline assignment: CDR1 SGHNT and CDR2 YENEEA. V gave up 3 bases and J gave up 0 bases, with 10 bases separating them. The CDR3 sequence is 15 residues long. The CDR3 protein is CASSLGLVSTDTQYF. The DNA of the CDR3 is TGTGCCAGCAGCTTGGGGCTAGTAAGCACAGATACGCAGTATTTT.

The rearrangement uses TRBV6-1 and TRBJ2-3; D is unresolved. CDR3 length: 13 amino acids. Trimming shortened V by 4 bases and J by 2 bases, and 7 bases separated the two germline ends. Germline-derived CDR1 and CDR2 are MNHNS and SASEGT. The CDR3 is CASSAVLTDTQYF. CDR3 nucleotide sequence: TGTGCCAGCAGTGCGGTCCTCACAGATACGCAGTATTTT.

The CDR3 sequence is CAYTGGFSIYEQYF. CDR3 bases: TGTGCCTACACAGGGGGCTTTTCCATCTACGAGCAGTACTTC. This chain links TRBV30 with TRBJ2-7; 9 bases are shared with TRBD1. Trimming took 7 bases from V and 3 from J; bases not matched to a gene: 10. The germline CDR1 and CDR2 sequences are GTSNPN and SVGIG (reference sequence). There are 14 residues in the CDR3.

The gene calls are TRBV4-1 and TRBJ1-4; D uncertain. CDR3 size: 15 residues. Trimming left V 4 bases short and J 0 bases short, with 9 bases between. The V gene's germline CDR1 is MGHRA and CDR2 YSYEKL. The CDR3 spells CASSPRGATNEKLFF. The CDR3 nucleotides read TGCGCCAGCAGCCCGCGTGGAGCAACTAATGAAAAACTGTTTTTT.

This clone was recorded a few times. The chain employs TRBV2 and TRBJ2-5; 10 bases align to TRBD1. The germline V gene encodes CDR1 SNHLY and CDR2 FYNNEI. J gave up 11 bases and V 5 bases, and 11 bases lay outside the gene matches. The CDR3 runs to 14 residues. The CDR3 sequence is CASSRDRGHDVQYF. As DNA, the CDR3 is TGTGCCAGCAGTAGGGACAGGGGACATGACGTGCAGTACTTC.

CDR3 in DNA: TGTGCCAGCTCACAGGGGACAGGGTTGACGGGTCAGCCCCAGCATTTT. Amino acids: CASSQGTGLTGQPQHF. The chain links TRBV18 to TRBJ1-5; TRBD1 aligns across 9 bases. This CDR3 contains 16 residues. CDR1 is KGHSH and CDR2 is LQKENI in the germline V gene. Trimming at V came to 4 bases and at J to 6 bases, leaving 10 bases not matched to a gene. The whole variable domain, filled in from reference TRBV18 and TRBJ1-5, reads NAGVMQNPRHLVRRRGQEARLRCSPMKGHSHVYWYRQLPEEGLKFMVYLQKENIIDESGMPKERFSAEFPKEGPSILRIQQVVRGDSAAYFCASSQGTGLTGQPQHFGDGTRLSIL.

This chain's CDR3 is CASSIGQFNEKLFF. The CDR3 nucleotides read TGTGCCAGCAGCATTGGACAGTTTAATGAAAAACTGTTTTTT. This chain connects TRBV5-4 to TRBJ1-4; possibly TRBD1 for D (6 bases). V was cut by 4 bases and J by 4 bases, with 11 bases left in between. The germline gives CDR1 SGHNT, CDR2 YYREEE (reference sequence). This CDR3 region has 14 residues.

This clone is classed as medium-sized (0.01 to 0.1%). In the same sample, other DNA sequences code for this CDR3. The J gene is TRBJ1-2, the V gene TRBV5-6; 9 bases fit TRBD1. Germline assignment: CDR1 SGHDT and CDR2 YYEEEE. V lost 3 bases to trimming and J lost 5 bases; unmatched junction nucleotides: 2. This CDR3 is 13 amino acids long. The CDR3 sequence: CASSSQGAYGYTF. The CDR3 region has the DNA TGTGCCAGCAGCTCACAGGGGGCGTATGGCTACACCTTC.

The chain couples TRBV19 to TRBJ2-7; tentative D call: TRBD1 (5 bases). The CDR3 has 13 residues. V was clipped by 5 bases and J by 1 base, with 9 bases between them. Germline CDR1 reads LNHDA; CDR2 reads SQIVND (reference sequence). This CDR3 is CASSYRPSYEQYF. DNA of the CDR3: TGTGCCAGTAGTTACAGGCCATCCTACGAGCAGTACTTC.

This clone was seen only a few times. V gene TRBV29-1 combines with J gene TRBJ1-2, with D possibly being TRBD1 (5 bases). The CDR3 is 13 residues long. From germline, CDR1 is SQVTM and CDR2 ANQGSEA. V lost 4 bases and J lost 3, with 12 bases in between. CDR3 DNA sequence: TGCAGCGTTGGGGACTACGGGGACTATGGCTACACCTTC. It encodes CSVGDYGDYGYTF.

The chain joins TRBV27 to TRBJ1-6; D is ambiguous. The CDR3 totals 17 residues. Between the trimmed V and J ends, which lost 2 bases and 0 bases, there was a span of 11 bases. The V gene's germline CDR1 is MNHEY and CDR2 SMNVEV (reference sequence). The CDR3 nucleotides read TGTGCCAGCAGTTTAAATTTTATCGTCTCCTATAATTCACCCCTCCACTTT. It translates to CASSLNFIVSYNSPLHF.

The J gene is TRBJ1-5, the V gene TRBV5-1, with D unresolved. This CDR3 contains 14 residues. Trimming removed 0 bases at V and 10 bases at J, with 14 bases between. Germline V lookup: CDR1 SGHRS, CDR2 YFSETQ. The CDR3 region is CASSLGLADRPQHF. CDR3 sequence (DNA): TGCGCCAGCAGCTTGGGGTTAGCCGATCGTCCCCAGCATTTT. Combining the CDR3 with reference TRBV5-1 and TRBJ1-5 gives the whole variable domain KAGVTQTPRYLIKTRGQQVTLSCSPISGHRSVSWYQQTPGQGLQFLFEYFSETQRNKGNFPGRFSGRQFSNSRSEMNVSTLELGDSALYLCASSLGLADRPQHFGDGTRLSIL.

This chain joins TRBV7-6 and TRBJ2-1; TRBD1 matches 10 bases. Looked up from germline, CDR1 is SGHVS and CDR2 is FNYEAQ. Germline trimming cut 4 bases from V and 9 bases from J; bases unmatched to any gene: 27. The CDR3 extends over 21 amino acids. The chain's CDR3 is CASSSAPSGTGASGDLSEQFF. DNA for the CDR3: TGTGCCAGCAGCTCAGCCCCCAGCGGGACAGGGGCTTCTGGGGACTTATCTGAGCAGTTCTTC.

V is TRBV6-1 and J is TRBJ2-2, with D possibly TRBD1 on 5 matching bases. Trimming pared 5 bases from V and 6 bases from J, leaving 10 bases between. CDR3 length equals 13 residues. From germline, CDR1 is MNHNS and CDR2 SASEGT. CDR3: CASSSQGAGELFF. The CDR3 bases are TGTGCCAGCAGTTCCCAGGGCGCCGGGGAGCTGTTTTTT.

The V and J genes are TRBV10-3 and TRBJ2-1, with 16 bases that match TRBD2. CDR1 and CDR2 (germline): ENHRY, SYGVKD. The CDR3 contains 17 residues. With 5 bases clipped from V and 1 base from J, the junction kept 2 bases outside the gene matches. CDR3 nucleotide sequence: TGTGCCATCAGTAAGGGACTAGCGGGAGGGTCCTACAATGAGCAGTTCTTC. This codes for CAISKGLAGGSYNEQFF.

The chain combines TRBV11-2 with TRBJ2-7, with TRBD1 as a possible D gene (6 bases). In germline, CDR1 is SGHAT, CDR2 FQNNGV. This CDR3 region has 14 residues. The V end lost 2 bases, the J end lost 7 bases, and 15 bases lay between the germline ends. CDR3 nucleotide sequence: TGTGCCAGCAGCTTAACCGGGACATTCTCTGAGCAGTACGTC. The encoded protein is CASSLTGTFSEQYV.

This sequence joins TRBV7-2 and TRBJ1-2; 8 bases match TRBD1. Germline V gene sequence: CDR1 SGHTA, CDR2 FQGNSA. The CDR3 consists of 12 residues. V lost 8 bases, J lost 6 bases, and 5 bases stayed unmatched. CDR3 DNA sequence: TGTGCCAGCGGACAGGGCGGCGATGGCTACACCTTC. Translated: CASGQGGDGYTF.

The CDR3 DNA reads as TGTGCCAGCTCCCCCCCCGGGGGACCTGGAAACACCATATATTTT. Translating gives CASSPPGGPGNTIYF. The V gene is TRBV28, the J gene TRBJ1-3, with D perhaps TRBD1 (5 bases). Trimming took off 8 bases at V and 2 bases at J, with 16 bases between the two ends. CDR3 length equals 15 residues. CDR1 MDHEN and CDR2 SYDVKM come from the germline V gene.

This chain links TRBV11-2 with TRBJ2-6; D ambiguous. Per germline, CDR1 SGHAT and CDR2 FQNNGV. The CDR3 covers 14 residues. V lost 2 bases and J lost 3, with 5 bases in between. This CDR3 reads CASSLFFGANVLTF. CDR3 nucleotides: TGTGCCAGCAGCTTATTCTTTGGGGCCAACGTCCTGACTTTC.

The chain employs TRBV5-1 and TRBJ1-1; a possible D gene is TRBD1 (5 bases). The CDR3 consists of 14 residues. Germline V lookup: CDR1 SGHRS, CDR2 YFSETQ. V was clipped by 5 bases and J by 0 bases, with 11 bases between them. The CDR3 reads CASRGQGMNTEAFF. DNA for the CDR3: TGCGCCAGCAGAGGTCAGGGAATGAACACTGAAGCTTTCTTT.

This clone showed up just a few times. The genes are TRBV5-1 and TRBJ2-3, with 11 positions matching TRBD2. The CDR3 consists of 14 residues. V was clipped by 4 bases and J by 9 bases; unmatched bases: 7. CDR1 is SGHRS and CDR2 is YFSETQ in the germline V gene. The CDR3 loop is CASSPSGGSQTQYF. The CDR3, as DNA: TGCGCCAGCAGCCCTAGCGGGGGGAGCCAAACGCAGTATTTT.

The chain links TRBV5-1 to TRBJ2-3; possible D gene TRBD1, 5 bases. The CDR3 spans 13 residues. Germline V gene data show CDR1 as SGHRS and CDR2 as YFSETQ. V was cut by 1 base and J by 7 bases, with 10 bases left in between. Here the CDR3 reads CASSLRPGNTQYF. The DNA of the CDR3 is TGCGCCAGCAGCTTGAGACCAGGGAATACGCAGTATTTT.

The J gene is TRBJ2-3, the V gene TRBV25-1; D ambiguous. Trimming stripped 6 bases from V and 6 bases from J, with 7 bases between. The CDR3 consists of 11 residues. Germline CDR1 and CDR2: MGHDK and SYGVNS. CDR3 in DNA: TGTGCCAGCAGCGCCCGGGATACGCAGTATTTT. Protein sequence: CASSARDTQYF.